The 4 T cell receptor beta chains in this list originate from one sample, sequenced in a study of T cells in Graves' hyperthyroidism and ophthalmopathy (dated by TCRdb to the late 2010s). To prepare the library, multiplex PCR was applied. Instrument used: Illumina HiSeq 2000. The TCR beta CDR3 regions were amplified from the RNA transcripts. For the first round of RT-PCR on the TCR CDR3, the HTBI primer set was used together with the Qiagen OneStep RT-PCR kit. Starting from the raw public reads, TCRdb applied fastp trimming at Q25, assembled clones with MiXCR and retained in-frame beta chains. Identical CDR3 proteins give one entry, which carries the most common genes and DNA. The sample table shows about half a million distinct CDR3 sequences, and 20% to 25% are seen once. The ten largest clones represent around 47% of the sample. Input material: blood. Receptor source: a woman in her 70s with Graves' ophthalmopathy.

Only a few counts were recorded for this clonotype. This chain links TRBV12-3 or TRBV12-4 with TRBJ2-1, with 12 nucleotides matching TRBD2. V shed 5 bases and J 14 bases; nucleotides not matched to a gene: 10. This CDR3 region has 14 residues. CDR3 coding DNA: TGTGCCAGCAGTCCCCAGACTAGCGGGGGAGATGAGTTCTTC. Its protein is CASSPQTSGGDEFF.

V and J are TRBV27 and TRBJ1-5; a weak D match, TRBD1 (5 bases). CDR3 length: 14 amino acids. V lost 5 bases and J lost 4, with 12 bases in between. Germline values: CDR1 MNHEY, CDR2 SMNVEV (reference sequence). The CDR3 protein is CASSGDGGNQPQHF. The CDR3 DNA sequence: TGTGCCAGCAGTGGGGACGGCGGAAATCAGCCCCAGCATTTT.

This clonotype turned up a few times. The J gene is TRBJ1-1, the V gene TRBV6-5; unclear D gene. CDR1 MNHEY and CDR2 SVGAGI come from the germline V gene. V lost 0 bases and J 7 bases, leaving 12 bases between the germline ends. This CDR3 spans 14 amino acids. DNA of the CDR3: TGTGCCAGCAGTTACTCAGAGCGGGGAAATGAAGCTTTCTTT. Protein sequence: CASSYSERGNEAFF.

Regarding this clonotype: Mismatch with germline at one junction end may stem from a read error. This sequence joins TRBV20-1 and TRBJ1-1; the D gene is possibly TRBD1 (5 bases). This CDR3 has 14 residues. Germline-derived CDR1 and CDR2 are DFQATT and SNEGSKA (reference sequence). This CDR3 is CSAHGRGMNTEALF. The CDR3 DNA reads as TGCAGTGCCCATGGAAGGGGAATGAACACTGAAGCTCTCTTT.